This is a list of T cell receptor beta chains from one sample in a study of blood T cell repertoires in COVID-19. Profiling relied on immunoSEQ multiplex PCR, and the TCRdb table lists in-frame clones only, not all of them. The sample carries around 280,000 clones, around 88% recorded once. The sample taken for sequencing was PBMCs or T cells enriched from blood (not recorded which). The receptors shown here come from a middle-aged woman who had recovered from COVID-19. The CDR3 runs from the conserved cysteine through the conserved F or W. Each record gives: J gene, CDR3 length, clone size, V gene, D gene, CDR3 DNA, CDR3 protein. A D gene is named only where the DNA matches it firmly. Part of the rows lack a size; the others show once, few, many or a class for expanded clones.

>TRBJ1-3|15|-|TRBV7-2|-
TGTGCCAGCAGCTTAGTAAGGGGTGGTGGAAACACCATATATTTT
CASSLVRGGGNTIYF
>TRBJ1-5|13|-|TRBV30|TRBD1
TGTGCCTGGACGACAGGGCCCAATCAGCCCCAGCATTTT
CAWTTGPNQPQHF
>TRBJ2-7|14|-|TRBV29-1|TRBD2
TGCAGCGTTGAGAGTGATACGGGAGGGGGTGAGCAGTACTTC
CSVESDTGGGEQYF
>TRBJ2-1|14|-|TRBV19|TRBD1
TGTGCCAGTAGTACGGGACAGCAGAAAAATGAGCAGTTCTTC
CASSTGQQKNEQFF
>TRBJ2-1|15|-|TRBV19|-
TGTGCCAGTAGTATCTTGCTGAGCTCCTACAATGAGCAGTTCTTC
CASSILLSSYNEQFF
>TRBJ2-5|14|-|TRBV5-1|TRBD2
TGCGCCAGCAGCCCCGGGGGGAGGGGAGAGACCCAGTACTTC
CASSPGGRGETQYF
>TRBJ1-5|14|-|TRBV7-9|TRBD1
TGTGCCAGCAGCTTCGGGACAGGGCGGATGCCCCAGCATTTT
CASSFGTGRMPQHF
>TRBJ1-1|14|-|TRBV7-9|-
TGTGCCAGCAGCTTAGGTGCGGCGAACACTGAAGCTTTCTTT
CASSLGAANTEAFF
>TRBJ2-3|17|-|TRBV7-9|TRBD2
TGTGCCAGCAGCCGAGGCCCGACTAGCGGGATGACAGATACGCAGTATTTT
CASSRGPTSGMTDTQYF
>TRBJ1-3|14|once|TRBV28|-
TGTGCCAGCAGGGCGGGGGCGGCAGGAAACACCATATATTTT
CASRAGAAGNTIYF
>TRBJ2-7|14|-|TRBV9|-
TGTGCCAGCAGCGTAGCCCACTCAACCTACGAGCAGTACTTC
CASSVAHSTYEQYF
>TRBJ2-7|14|-|TRBV10-2|-
TGCGCCAGCAGTCTCGCCGGGGTCTCCTACGAGCAGTACTTC
CASSLAGVSYEQYF
>TRBJ1-2|12|-|TRBV29-1|-
TGCAGCGTGGACTCCGCGGACTATGGCTACACCTTC
CSVDSADYGYTF
>TRBJ1-3|16|-|TRBV5-1|-
TGCGCCAGCAGCTTGAAAACAGGGCCGTCAGGAAACACCATATATTTT
CASSLKTGPSGNTIYF
>TRBJ2-3|16|-|TRBV18|TRBD1
TGTGCCAGCTCCCGGGACAGGGGGCAGATTACGGATACGCAGTATTTT
CASSRDRGQITDTQYF
>TRBJ2-7|14|-|TRBV7-2|TRBD1
TGTGCCAGCAGCATCGGGACAGTTTCGACCGAGCAGTACTTC
CASSIGTVSTEQYF
>TRBJ1-2|13|-|TRBV6-6|-
TGTGCCAGCAGCCCGGACGGGGGGTATGGCTACACCTTC
CASSPDGGYGYTF
>TRBJ2-1|14|-|TRBV20-1|-
TGCAGTGCTAGTTTCGCGGAGCCATACAATGAGCAGTTCTTC
CSASFAEPYNEQFF
>TRBJ2-1|14|-|TRBV6-5|TRBD2
TGTGCCAGCAGATCTAGCGGGAGTTCCAATGAGCAGTTCTTC
CASRSSGSSNEQFF
>TRBJ2-7|16|-|TRBV2|TRBD1
TGTGCCAGCAGTGGACGACCGGGACAGGGGGCTTTCGAGCAGTACTTC
CASSGRPGQGAFEQYF
>TRBJ2-5|13|-|TRBV7-9|-
TGTGCCAGCAGTTCGATAGACATGGAGACCCAGTACTTC
CASSSIDMETQYF
>TRBJ2-1|14|-|TRBV21-1|-
TGTGCCAGCTGTCATTTCGGCTCCTACAATGAGCAGTTCTTC
CASCHFGSYNEQFF
>TRBJ2-3|17|-|TRBV29-1|TRBD1
TGCAGCGTCCAAGGGGACAGGAGACCATCTAGCACAGATACGCAGTATTTT
CSVQGDRRPSSTDTQYF
>TRBJ2-7|15|-|TRBV13|TRBD1
TGTGCCAGCAGCTCGACAGGGAGTGCATCAACCGAGCAGTACTTC
CASSSTGSASTEQYF
>TRBJ1-1|16|-|TRBV6-6|TRBD1
TGTGCCAGCAGTTACTCGGTGGACAGGGTCCCCACTGAAGCTTTCTTT
CASSYSVDRVPTEAFF
>TRBJ2-1|15|-|TRBV7-9|-
TGTGCCAGCAGCTTGGGATCGTCAGGGGTGGCTGAGCAGTTCTTC
CASSLGSSGVAEQFF
>TRBJ1-3|14|-|TRBV7-9|-
TGTGCCAGCAGCTTAGTCGGCTCTGGAAACACCATATATTTT
CASSLVGSGNTIYF
>TRBJ1-2|18|-|TRBV4-3|TRBD1
TGCGCCAGCAGCCAAGATCCCGGACAGGGGGCGCGGGCGAATGGCTACACCTTC
CASSQDPGQGARANGYTF
>TRBJ2-2|14|-|TRBV2|-
TGTGCCAGCAGTGAATTTCAGGGGACCGGGGAGCTGTTTTTT
CASSEFQGTGELFF
>TRBJ1-2|14|-|TRBV9|-
TGTGCCAGCAGCGTAGATCTCGGGACTCCCGGCTACACCTTC
CASSVDLGTPGYTF
>TRBJ2-7|15|few|TRBV6-5|TRBD1
TGTGCCAGCAGATCACACGCAGACAGGGCGTACGAGCAGTACTTC
CASRSHADRAYEQYF
>TRBJ2-3|16|-|TRBV15|-
TGTGCCACCAGCCTAACTCCGGGACAAGCCCCAGATACGCAGTATTTT
CATSLTPGQAPDTQYF
>TRBJ2-7|13|once|TRBV5-4|TRBD2
TGTGCCAGCAGCCCCACTCGACTAGCGCAGCAGTACTTC
CASSPTRLAQQYF
>TRBJ2-3|17|-|TRBV4-3|-
TGCGCCAGCAGCCAGAGACAGACGGGGGTGGCTCTCGATACGCAGTATTTT
CASSQRQTGVALDTQYF
>TRBJ1-3|16|-|TRBV2|-
TGTGCCAGCAGCGGAGTACAGGGCAACCCTGGAAACACCATATATTTT
CASSGVQGNPGNTIYF
>TRBJ2-5|10|-|TRBV30|-
TGTAGTAGCGGTCAAGAGACCCAGTACTTC
CSSGQETQYF
>TRBJ2-7|15|-|TRBV6-5|TRBD1
TGTGCCAGCAAACGGGCCCGGACAGGGGCGGACGAGCAGTACTTC
CASKRARTGADEQYF
>TRBJ2-6|16|-|TRBV2|TRBD1
TGTGCCAGCGCTAGGACAGGGGGAAGGGGTGCCAACGTCCTGACTTTC
CASARTGGRGANVLTF
>TRBJ1-2|11|-|TRBV20-1|-
TGCAGTGCTAGTCGGGGGGGTGGCTACACCTTC
CSASRGGGYTF
>TRBJ2-6|15|-|TRBV7-2|-
TGTGCCAGCAGCCCCAGAATCTCTGGGGCCAACGTCCTGACTTTC
CASSPRISGANVLTF
>TRBJ2-7|14|-|TRBV18|TRBD2
TGTGCCAGCTCACCAACGGGGGGCTCCTACGAGCAGTACTTC
CASSPTGGSYEQYF
>TRBJ1-2|15|-|TRBV28|TRBD1
TGTGCCAGCTACCTCCTGAGAGAGGGGGCGCCCGGCTACACCTTC
CASYLLREGAPGYTF
>TRBJ2-7|16|-|TRBV28|-
TGTGCCAGCAGTTCTCGGACAGCACCGGGGGGAAAAGAGCAGTACTTC
CASSSRTAPGGKEQYF
>TRBJ2-1|14|-|TRBV5-1|TRBD2
TGCGCCAGCAGCTTACTAGCGGAAGGCGGAGAGCAGTTCTTC
CASSLLAEGGEQFF
>TRBJ2-1|16|-|TRBV4-1|TRBD2
TGCGCCAGCGGACCAGTAGGACTAGCGAAAGACAATGAGCAGTTCTTC
CASGPVGLAKDNEQFF
>TRBJ1-6|15|-|TRBV30|-
TGTGCCTGGGACAGGACGAGCTCCTATAATTCACCCCTCCACTTT
CAWDRTSSYNSPLHF
>TRBJ2-7|12|few|TRBV24-1|-
TGTGCCACCAGGGACGGACACAACGAGCAGTACTTC
CATRDGHNEQYF
>TRBJ1-6|14|-|TRBV28|-
TGTGCCAGCAGTTTGAGGTCCTATAATTCACCCCTCCACTTT
CASSLRSYNSPLHF
>TRBJ2-7|15|-|TRBV21-1|-
TGTGCCAGCAGCCAGGGGGGGACAGGGGCCTACGAGCAGTACTTC
CASSQGGTGAYEQYF
>TRBJ2-7|16|-|TRBV7-9|TRBD2
TGTGCCAGCAGCTCCCTACCCGGGGGGTCCAGACACGAGCAGTACTTC
CASSSLPGGSRHEQYF
>TRBJ2-1|14|few|TRBV15|-
TGTGCCACCGCAGGGACTCCCCCCTTCGATGAGCAGTTCTTC
CATAGTPPFDEQFF
>TRBJ1-1|17|-|TRBV19|-
TGTGCCAGTAGTATCGGGCTCAGGGGTTCCGGGAACACTGAAGCTTTCTTT
CASSIGLRGSGNTEAFF
>TRBJ2-3|19|-|TRBV13|TRBD2
TGTGCCAGCAGCCCAGGCGGTCTAGCGGGTGGAATCCGCACAGATACGCAGTATTTT
CASSPGGLAGGIRTDTQYF
>TRBJ2-3|19|-|TRBV28|TRBD2
TGTGCCAGCAGTCCCGCGAGAGGGCGTCTAGCGGGGAACACAGATACGCAGTATTTT
CASSPARGRLAGNTDTQYF
>TRBJ2-3|17|-|TRBV27|-
TGTGCCAGCAGTTTAAGTCCGGACAGCCTCTCCACAGATACGCAGTATTTT
CASSLSPDSLSTDTQYF
>TRBJ2-1|15|-|TRBV18|-
TGTGCCAGCTCACTAGCTGAGGGGGTAAACGGGGAGCAGTTCTTC
CASSLAEGVNGEQFF
>TRBJ1-4|13|-|TRBV5-1|-
TGCGCCAGCAGCCAGGGGCTTAATGAAAAACTGTTTTTT
CASSQGLNEKLFF